These T cell receptor beta chains were read from a single sample in a study of T cell responses to AZD1222 COVID-19 vaccine. TCRdb's table, derived via immunoSEQ multiplex PCR, lists solely in-frame clones and lacks some. The table lists 78,000 or so clones, roughly 80% of them singletons. Sequencing was performed on peripheral blood, taken 28 days after the second AZD1222 dose. These receptors originate from an adult who received the AZD1222 COVID-19 vaccine. Both conserved end residues are part of each CDR3. The D gene is left open where the match is weak. The size of a clone is reported for some rows only, either as once, few or many, or as a class for expanded clones.

v_gene: TRBV10-2; d_gene: TRBD2; j_gene: TRBJ2-3; abundance: -; CDR3nt: TGCGCCAGTAACCTGGTCGGGAGGTGGACAGATACGCAGTATTTT; CDR3aa: CASNLVGRWTDTQYF
v_gene: TRBV5-8; d_gene: -; j_gene: TRBJ2-3; abundance: -; CDR3nt: TGTGCCAGCAGCTTGTGGGCAGATACGCAGTATTTT; CDR3aa: CASSLWADTQYF
v_gene: TRBV6-5; d_gene: -; j_gene: TRBJ1-6; abundance: once; CDR3nt: TGTGCCAGCAGTTACTCGACCCAGGGTATTTCACCCCTCCACTTT; CDR3aa: CASSYSTQGISPLHF
v_gene: TRBV9; d_gene: TRBD2; j_gene: TRBJ2-3; abundance: -; CDR3nt: TGTGCCAGCAGCGTCGACGGGACTAGCGGGATGACGCAGTATTTT; CDR3aa: CASSVDGTSGMTQYF
v_gene: TRBV28; d_gene: -; j_gene: TRBJ2-3; abundance: -; CDR3nt: TGTGCCAGCAGTTCCCCCTCCGGCACAGATACGCAGTATTTT; CDR3aa: CASSSPSGTDTQYF
v_gene: TRBV7-9; d_gene: -; j_gene: TRBJ2-3; abundance: -; CDR3nt: TGTGCCAGCAGCTCTAGACAGTCAAATACGCAGTATTTT; CDR3aa: CASSSRQSNTQYF
v_gene: TRBV15; d_gene: -; j_gene: TRBJ1-1; abundance: -; CDR3nt: TGTGCCACCGCGGGGCGAACAGGGACTGAAGCTTTCTTT; CDR3aa: CATAGRTGTEAFF
v_gene: TRBV10-1; d_gene: -; j_gene: TRBJ2-1; abundance: -; CDR3nt: TGCGCCAGCAGTGAGTCTAGCGGACGTAGGCTGTTCTTC; CDR3aa: CASSESSGRRLFF
v_gene: TRBV19; d_gene: -; j_gene: TRBJ1-6; abundance: -; CDR3nt: TGTGCCAGTAGTAGACAGCTCCGGGATTCACCCCTCCACTTT; CDR3aa: CASSRQLRDSPLHF
v_gene: TRBV28; d_gene: TRBD1; j_gene: TRBJ1-5; abundance: -; CDR3nt: TGTGCCAGCAGTTCGAGGACAGGGGGCGTCTGGAATCAGCCCCAGCATTTT; CDR3aa: CASSSRTGGVWNQPQHF
v_gene: TRBV6-5; d_gene: -; j_gene: TRBJ1-1; abundance: -; CDR3nt: TGTGCCAGCAGTAGAAGTGGGGTGAACACTGAAGCTTTCTTT; CDR3aa: CASSRSGVNTEAFF
v_gene: TRBV5-5; d_gene: TRBD1; j_gene: TRBJ1-1; abundance: -; CDR3nt: TGTGCCAGCAGCCTGCACGGACTCGGGACAGGGGGCACTGAAGCTTTCTTT; CDR3aa: CASSLHGLGTGGTEAFF
v_gene: TRBV19; d_gene: -; j_gene: TRBJ2-2; abundance: -; CDR3nt: TGTGCCAGTAGTTCCTGGGTGTACACCGGGGAGCTGTTTTTT; CDR3aa: CASSSWVYTGELFF
v_gene: TRBV7-2; d_gene: -; j_gene: TRBJ1-1; abundance: -; CDR3nt: TGTGCCAGCAGCTTAGAGGCACTCCCGAACACTGAAGCTTTCTTT; CDR3aa: CASSLEALPNTEAFF
v_gene: TRBV18; d_gene: -; j_gene: TRBJ2-7; abundance: -; CDR3nt: TGTGCCAGCTCACCGGGGGCCCCGTCCTACGAGCAGTACTTC; CDR3aa: CASSPGAPSYEQYF
v_gene: TRBV9; d_gene: TRBD2; j_gene: TRBJ2-7; abundance: -; CDR3nt: TGTGCCAGCAGCCGCCAGGCCAGCGGGAGTCAAGAGCAGTACTTC; CDR3aa: CASSRQASGSQEQYF
v_gene: TRBV18; d_gene: -; j_gene: TRBJ2-3; abundance: -; CDR3nt: TGTGCCAGCTCCCGAAGTGCGCGCACAGATACGCAGTATTTT; CDR3aa: CASSRSARTDTQYF
v_gene: TRBV29-1; d_gene: -; j_gene: TRBJ2-5; abundance: -; CDR3nt: TGCAGCTACAGGGTCATGGAGACCCAGTACTTC; CDR3aa: CSYRVMETQYF
v_gene: TRBV5-4; d_gene: TRBD1; j_gene: TRBJ1-4; abundance: -; CDR3nt: TGTGCCAGCAGCTCCGGGACAGGAACAGAAGGTGAAAAACTGTTTTTT; CDR3aa: CASSSGTGTEGEKLFF
v_gene: TRBV19; d_gene: -; j_gene: TRBJ1-5; abundance: -; CDR3nt: TGTGCCAGTACCCTACAGAATAGCAATCAGCCCCAGCATTTT; CDR3aa: CASTLQNSNQPQHF
v_gene: TRBV5-4; d_gene: TRBD1; j_gene: TRBJ2-2; abundance: -; CDR3nt: TGTGCCAGCAGCCTGGGGGACAGGGGAAAGGCCGGGGAGCTGTTTTTT; CDR3aa: CASSLGDRGKAGELFF
v_gene: TRBV3-1/TRBV3-2; d_gene: -; j_gene: TRBJ2-1; abundance: -; CDR3nt: TGTGCCAGCAGCCTCTACAGGAATGAGCAGTTCTTC; CDR3aa: CASSLYRNEQFF
v_gene: TRBV9; d_gene: -; j_gene: TRBJ1-2; abundance: -; CDR3nt: TGTGCCAGCAGCGATACAACAGGGACGGGTGGCTACACCTTC; CDR3aa: CASSDTTGTGGYTF
v_gene: TRBV7-9; d_gene: -; j_gene: TRBJ1-1; abundance: -; CDR3nt: TGTGCCAGCAGCCTAAACAGTTATTCGACCACTGAAGCTTTCTTT; CDR3aa: CASSLNSYSTTEAFF